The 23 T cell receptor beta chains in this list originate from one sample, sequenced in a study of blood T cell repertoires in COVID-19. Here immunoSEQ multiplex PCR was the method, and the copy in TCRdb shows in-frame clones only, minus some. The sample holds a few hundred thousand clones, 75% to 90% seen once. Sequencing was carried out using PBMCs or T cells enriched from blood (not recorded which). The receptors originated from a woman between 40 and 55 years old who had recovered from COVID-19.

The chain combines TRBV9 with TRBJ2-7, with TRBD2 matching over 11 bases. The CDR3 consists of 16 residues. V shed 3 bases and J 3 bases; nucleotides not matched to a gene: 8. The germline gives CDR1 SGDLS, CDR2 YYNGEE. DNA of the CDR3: TGTGCCAGCAGCGCCCATAGCGGGAGGGCTCTCTACGAGCAGTACTTC. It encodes CASSAHSGRALYEQYF.

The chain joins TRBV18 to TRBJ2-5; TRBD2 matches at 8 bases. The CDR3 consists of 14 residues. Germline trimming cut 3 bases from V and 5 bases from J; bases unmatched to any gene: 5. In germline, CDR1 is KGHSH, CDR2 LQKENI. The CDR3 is CASSPGLDAETQYF. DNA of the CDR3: TGTGCCAGCTCACCGGGACTAGACGCGGAGACCCAGTACTTC.

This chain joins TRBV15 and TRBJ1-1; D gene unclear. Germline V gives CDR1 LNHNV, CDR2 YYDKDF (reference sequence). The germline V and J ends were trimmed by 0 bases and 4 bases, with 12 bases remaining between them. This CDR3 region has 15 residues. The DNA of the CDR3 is TGTGCCACCAGCAGAGATCGGGATGTGAGCACTGAAGCTTTCTTT. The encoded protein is CATSRDRDVSTEAFF.

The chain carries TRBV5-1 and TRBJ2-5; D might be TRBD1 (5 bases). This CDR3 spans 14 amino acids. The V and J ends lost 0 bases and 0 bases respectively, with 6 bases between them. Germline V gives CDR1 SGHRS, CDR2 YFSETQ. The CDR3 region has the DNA TGCGCCAGCAGCTTGGAGGGGTACCAAGAGACCCAGTACTTC. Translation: CASSLEGYQETQYF.

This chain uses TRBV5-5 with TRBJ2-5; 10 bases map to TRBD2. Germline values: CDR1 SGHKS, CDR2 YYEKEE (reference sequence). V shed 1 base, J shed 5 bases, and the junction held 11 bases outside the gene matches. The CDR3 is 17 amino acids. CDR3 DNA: TGTGCCAGCAGCTTGTCGATAGCGGGAGGTGGTGAGGAGACCCAGTACTTC. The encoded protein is CASSLSIAGGGEETQYF.

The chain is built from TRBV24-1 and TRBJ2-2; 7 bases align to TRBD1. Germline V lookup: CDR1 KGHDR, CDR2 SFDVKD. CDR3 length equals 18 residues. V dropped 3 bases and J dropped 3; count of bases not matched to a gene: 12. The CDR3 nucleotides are TGTGCCACCAGTGATACTCTGAGGAAAGGGGGCGACACCGGGGAGCTGTTTTTT. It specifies CATSDTLRKGGDTGELFF.

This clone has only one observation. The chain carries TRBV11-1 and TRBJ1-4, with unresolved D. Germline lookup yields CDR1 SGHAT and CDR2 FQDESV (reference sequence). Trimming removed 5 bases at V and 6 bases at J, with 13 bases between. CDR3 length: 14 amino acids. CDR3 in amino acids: CASSQSDGDEKLFF. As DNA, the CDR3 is TGTGCCAGCAGCCAATCGGACGGGGATGAAAAACTGTTTTTT.

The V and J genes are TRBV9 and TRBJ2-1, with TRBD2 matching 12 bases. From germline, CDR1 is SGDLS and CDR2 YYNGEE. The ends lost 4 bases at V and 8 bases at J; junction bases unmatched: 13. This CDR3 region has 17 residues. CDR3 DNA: TGTGCCAGCAGCCTCCACGGGGGGACTAGCGGGTTAGATGAGCAGTTCTTC. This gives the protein CASSLHGGTSGLDEQFF.

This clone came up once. This CDR3 reads CAWSVGGANEKLFF. CDR3 nucleotides: TGTGCCTGGAGTGTAGGGGGGGCTAATGAAAAACTGTTTTTT. This rearrangement joins TRBV30 to TRBJ1-4; possibly TRBD1 for D (6 bases). This CDR3 has 14 residues. Deletions cut 0 bases from V and 3 bases from J, with 8 bases between. From germline, CDR1 is GTSNPN and CDR2 SVGIG (reference sequence). The full variable domain, rest sourced from reference TRBV30 and TRBJ1-4, is SQTIHQWPATLVQPVGSPLSLECTVEGTSNPNLYWYRQAAGRGLQLLFYSVGIGQISSEVPQNLSASRPQDRQFILSSKKLLLSDSGFYLCAWSVGGANEKLFFGSGTQLSVL.

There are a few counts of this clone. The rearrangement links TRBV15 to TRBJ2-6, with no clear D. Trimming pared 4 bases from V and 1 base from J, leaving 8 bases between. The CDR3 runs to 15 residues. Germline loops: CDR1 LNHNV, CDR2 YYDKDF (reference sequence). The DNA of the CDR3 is TGTGCCACCAGCATCCCGAGGTCTGGGGCCAACGTCCTGACTTTC. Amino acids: CATSIPRSGANVLTF.

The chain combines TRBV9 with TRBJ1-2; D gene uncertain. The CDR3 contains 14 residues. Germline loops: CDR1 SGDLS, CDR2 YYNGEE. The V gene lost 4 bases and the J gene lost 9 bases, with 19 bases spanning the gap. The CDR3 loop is CASSPRAEGGSYTF. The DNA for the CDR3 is TGTGCCAGCAGCCCCCGCGCCGAGGGAGGTAGCTACACCTTC.

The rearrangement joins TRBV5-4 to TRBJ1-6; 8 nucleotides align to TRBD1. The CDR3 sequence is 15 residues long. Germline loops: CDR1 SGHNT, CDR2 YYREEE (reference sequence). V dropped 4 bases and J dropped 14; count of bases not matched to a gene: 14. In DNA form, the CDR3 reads TGTGCCAGCAGCCCAGGACAGGGCCTCATGGGGACCCTCCACTTT. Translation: CASSPGQGLMGTLHF.

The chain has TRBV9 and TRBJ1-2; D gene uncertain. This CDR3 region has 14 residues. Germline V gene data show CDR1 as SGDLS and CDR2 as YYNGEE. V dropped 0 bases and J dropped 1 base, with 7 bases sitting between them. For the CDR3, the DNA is TGTGCCAGCAGCGTAGGCGTCAATAACTATGGCTACACCTTC. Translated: CASSVGVNNYGYTF.

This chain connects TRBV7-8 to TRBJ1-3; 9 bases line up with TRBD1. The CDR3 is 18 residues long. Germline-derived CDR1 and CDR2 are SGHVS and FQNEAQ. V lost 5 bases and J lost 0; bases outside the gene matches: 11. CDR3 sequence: CASSPRRTGAHSGNTIYF. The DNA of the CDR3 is TGTGCCAGCAGCCCAAGACGGACAGGGGCTCACTCTGGAAACACCATATATTTT.

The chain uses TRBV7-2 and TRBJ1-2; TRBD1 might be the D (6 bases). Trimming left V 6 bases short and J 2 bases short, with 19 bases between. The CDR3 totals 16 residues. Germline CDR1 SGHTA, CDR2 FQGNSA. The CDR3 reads CASSIGQSLRNYGYTF. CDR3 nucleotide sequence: TGTGCCAGCAGTATCGGACAGAGTCTTCGGAACTATGGCTACACCTTC.

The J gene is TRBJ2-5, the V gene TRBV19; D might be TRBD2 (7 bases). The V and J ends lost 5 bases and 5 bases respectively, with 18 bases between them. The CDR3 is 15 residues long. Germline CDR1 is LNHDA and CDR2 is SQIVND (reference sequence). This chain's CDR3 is CASSARGGAQETQYF. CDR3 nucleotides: TGTGCCAGTAGTGCTCGAGGGGGGGCACAGGAGACCCAGTACTTC.

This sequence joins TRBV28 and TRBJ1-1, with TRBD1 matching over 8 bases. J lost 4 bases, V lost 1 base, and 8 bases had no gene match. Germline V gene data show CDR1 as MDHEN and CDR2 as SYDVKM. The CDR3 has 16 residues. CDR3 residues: CASSLSWGQVFTEAFF. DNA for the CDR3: TGTGCCAGCAGTTTATCGTGGGGACAGGTATTCACTGAAGCTTTCTTT.

The CDR3 loop reads CASSIQVTDTQYF. The CDR3 nucleotides are TGTGCCAGCAGCATCCAGGTTACAGATACGCAGTATTTT. The V call is TRBV7-3, the J call TRBJ2-3; D gene uncertain. The CDR3 runs to 13 residues. V was shortened by 5 bases and J by 3 bases, with 9 bases between the two germline ends. Per germline, CDR1 SGHTA and CDR2 FQGTGA. The full variable domain, with the rest looked up from reference TRBV7-3 and TRBJ2-3, is GAGVSQTPSNKVTEKGKYVELRCDPISGHTALYWYRQSLGQGPEFLIYFQGTGAADDSGLPNDRFFAVRPEGSVSTLKIQRTERGDSAVYLCASSIQVTDTQYFGPGTRLTVL.

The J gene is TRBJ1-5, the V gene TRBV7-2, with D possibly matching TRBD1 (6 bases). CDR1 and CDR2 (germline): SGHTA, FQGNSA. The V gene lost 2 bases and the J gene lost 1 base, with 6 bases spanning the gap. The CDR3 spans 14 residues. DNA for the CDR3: TGTGCCAGCAGCTTACAGGGGAGCAATCAGCCCCAGCATTTT. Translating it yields CASSLQGSNQPQHF.

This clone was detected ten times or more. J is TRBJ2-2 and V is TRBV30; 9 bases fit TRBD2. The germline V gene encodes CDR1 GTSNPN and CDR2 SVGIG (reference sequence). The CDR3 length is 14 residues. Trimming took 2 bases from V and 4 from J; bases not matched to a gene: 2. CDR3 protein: CAWSRLAVTGELFF. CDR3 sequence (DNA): TGTGCCTGGAGTAGACTAGCGGTCACCGGGGAGCTGTTTTTT.

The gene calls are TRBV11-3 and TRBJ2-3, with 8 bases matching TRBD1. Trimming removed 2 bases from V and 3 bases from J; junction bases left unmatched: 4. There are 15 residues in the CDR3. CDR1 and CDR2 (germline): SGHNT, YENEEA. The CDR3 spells CASSLTGGMTDTQYF. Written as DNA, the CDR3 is TGTGCCAGCAGCTTAACAGGGGGAATGACAGATACGCAGTATTTT.

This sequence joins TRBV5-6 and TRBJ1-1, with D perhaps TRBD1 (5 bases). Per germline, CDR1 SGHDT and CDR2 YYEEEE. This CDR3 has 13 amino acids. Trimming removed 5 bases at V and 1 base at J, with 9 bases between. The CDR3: CASSSTGNTEAFF. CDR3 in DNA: TGTGCCAGCAGTTCAACAGGGAACACTGAAGCTTTCTTT.

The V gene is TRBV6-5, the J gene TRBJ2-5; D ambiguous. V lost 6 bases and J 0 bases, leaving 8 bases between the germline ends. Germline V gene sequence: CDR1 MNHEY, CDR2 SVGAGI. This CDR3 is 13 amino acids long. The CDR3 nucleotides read TGTGCCAGCAGGGCAGTGTACCAAGAGACCCAGTACTTC. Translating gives CASRAVYQETQYF.